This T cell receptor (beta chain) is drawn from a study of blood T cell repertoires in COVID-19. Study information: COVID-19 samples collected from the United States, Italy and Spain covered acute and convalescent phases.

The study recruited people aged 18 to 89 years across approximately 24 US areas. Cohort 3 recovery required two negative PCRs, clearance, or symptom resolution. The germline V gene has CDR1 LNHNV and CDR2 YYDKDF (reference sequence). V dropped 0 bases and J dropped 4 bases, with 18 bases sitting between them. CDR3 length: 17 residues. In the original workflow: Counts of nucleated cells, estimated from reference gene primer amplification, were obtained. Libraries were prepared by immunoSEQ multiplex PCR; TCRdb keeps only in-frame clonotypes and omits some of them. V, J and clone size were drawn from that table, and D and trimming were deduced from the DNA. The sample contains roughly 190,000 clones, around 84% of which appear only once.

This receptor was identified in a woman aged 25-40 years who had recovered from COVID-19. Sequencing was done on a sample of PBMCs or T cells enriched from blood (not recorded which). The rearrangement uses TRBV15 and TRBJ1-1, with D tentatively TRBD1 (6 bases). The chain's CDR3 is CATSRDVRGALGTEAFF. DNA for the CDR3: TGTGCCACCAGCAGAGATGTCCGGGGGGCTTTAGGCACTGAAGCTTTCTTT. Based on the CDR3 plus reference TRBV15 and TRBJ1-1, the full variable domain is DAMVIQNPRYQVTQFGKPVTLSCSQTLNHNVMYWYQQKSSQAPKLLFHYYDKDFNNEADTPDNFQSRRPNTSFCFLDIRSPGLGDTAMYLCATSRDVRGALGTEAFFGQGTRLTVV.